This TCR beta chain is drawn from a study of T-cell reconstitution after alpha-beta-depleted transplantation in children. Overall study findings and caveats: About two months after transplant, alpha-beta T cells reportedly came from several hundred expanded graft clones. A year had passed since transplant, and T-cell counts and diversity by then came mostly from newly produced T cells. In some patients, recipient T cells and intrathymic progenitors surviving conditioning explained high day-60 diversity.

The germline CDR1 and CDR2 sequences are LGHNA and YNFKEQ. V was pared by 4 bases and J by 5 bases, with 7 bases of the junction left unmatched. This CDR3 spans 14 amino acids. This clonotype has ten or more counts. Its antigen is unknown. Unique molecular identifiers were incorporated into the prepared TCRbeta library. Via MiXCR, TCRdb re-called the PCR reads, giving one row per CDR3 protein. The sample lists 780,000 or so distinct CDR3 sequences, 16% occurring once. This chain links TRBV4-2 with TRBJ2-5; 7 bases agree with TRBD2. The starting material was PBMCs, mostly from graft donor cells, obtained 360 days after TCRalphabeta/CD19-depleted stem cell transplant. This receptor was identified in a male patient younger than 18 who had a stem cell transplant for acute lymphoblastic leukemia, so the T cells may come from the graft donor. The CDR3 protein is CASSRLGLDETQYF. DNA for the CDR3: TGTGCCAGCAGCCGGCTCGGACTAGACGAGACCCAGTACTTC.